This T cell receptor (beta chain) was obtained from a study of cytomegalovirus exposure and HLA in healthy donors. J was trimmed by 7 bases and V by 1 base; bases with no gene match: 6. The CDR3 contains 15 residues. Germline V gene data show CDR1 as SGHTA and CDR2 as FQGNSA. Only one count was recorded for this clone. The antigen is not known. General study findings and limits: For most TCR sequences rarity was the rule, although some public TCRs occurred in many donors. Equally common other TCR beta chains were less clonally expanded than HLA-associated ones, a later analysis found.

Use of 60 Vbeta and 13 Jbeta primers characterized the PCR. Data came from immunoSEQ multiplex PCR; TCRdb stores just in-frame clones and leaves some out. The profile shows about 140,000 clones, roughly 75% of them singletons. The genes are TRBV7-2 and TRBJ2-1; the match to TRBD2 covers 8 bases. Input material: PBMCs. The clonotype originates from a man in his forties in good health and CMV-seronegative. CDR3 sequence: CASSLEAGTRNEQFF. In DNA form, the CDR3 reads TGTGCCAGCAGCTTAGAAGCCGGGACTAGAAATGAGCAGTTCTTC.